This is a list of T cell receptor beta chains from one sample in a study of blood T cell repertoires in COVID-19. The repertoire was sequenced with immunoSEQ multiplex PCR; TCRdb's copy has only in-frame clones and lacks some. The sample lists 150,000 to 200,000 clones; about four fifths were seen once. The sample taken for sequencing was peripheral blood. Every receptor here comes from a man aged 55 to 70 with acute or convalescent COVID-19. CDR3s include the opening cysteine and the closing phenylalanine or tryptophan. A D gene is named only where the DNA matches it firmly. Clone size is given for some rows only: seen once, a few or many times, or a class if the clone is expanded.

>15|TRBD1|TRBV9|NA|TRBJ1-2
CASSVERTGDYGYTF
TGTGCCAGCAGCGTAGAGAGGACAGGGGACTATGGCTACACCTTC
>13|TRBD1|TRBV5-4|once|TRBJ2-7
CASSTGGNYEQYF
TGTGCCAGCAGTACAGGGGGGAACTACGAGCAGTACTTC
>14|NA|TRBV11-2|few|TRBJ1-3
CASSSPREGNTIYF
TGTGCCAGCAGCTCCCCCAGGGAGGGCAACACCATATATTTT
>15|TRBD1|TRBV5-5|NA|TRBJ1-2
CASSPRTGPAYGYTF
TGTGCCAGCAGCCCCAGGACAGGGCCGGCCTATGGCTACACCTTC
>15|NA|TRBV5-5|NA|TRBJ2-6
CASSSLKQGANVLTF
TGTGCCAGCAGCTCGCTTAAACAGGGGGCCAACGTCCTGACTTTC
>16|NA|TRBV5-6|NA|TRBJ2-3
CASSLDGGGLTDTQYF
TGTGCCAGCAGCTTGGACGGCGGGGGCCTCACAGATACGCAGTATTTT
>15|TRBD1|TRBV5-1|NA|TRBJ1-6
CASSLDRGNNSPLHF
TGCGCCAGCAGCTTGGACAGGGGAAATAATTCACCCCTCCACTTT
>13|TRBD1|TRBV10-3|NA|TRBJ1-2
CAISGTGHYGYTF
TGTGCCATCAGTGGGACAGGGCACTATGGCTACACCTTC
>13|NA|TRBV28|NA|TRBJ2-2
CASTTENTGELFF
TGTGCCAGTACGACAGAGAACACCGGGGAGCTGTTTTTT
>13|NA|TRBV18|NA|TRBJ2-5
CASSPPSGETQYF
TGTGCCAGCTCACCACCGTCCGGAGAGACCCAGTACTTC
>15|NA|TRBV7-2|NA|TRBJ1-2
CASSLALGRYYGYTF
TGTGCCAGCAGCTTAGCTCTGGGGAGATACTATGGCTACACCTTC
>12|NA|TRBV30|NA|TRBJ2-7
CAWSVGVGEQYF
TGTGCCTGGAGTGTAGGCGTCGGGGAGCAGTACTTC
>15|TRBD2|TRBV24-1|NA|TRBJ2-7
CATSDRSGSPYEQYF
TGTGCCACCAGTGATCGTAGCGGGAGTCCCTACGAGCAGTACTTC
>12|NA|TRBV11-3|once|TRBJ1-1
CASSSGFGEAFF
TGTGCCAGCAGCTCAGGGTTTGGTGAAGCTTTCTTT
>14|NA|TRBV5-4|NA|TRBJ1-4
CASSLNRDNEKLFF
TGTGCCAGCAGCTTGAACAGGGATAATGAAAAACTGTTTTTT
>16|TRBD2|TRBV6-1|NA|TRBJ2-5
CASSEPGLAGQETQYF
TGTGCCAGCAGTGAGCCGGGACTAGCGGGGCAAGAGACCCAGTACTTC
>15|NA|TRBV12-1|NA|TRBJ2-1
CASSFAAGQGHEQFF
TGTGCCAGCAGCTTTGCAGCTGGACAGGGCCATGAGCAGTTCTTC
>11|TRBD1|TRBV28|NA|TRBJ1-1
CASSYRGEAFF
TGTGCCAGCAGTTACAGGGGTGAAGCTTTCTTT
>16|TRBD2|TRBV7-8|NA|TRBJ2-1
CASSSALIQGGDEQFF
TGTGCCAGCAGCTCGGCACTAATCCAGGGAGGGGATGAGCAGTTCTTC
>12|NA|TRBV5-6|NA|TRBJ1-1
CASSLMNTEAFF
TGTGCCAGCAGCCTTATGAACACTGAAGCTTTCTTT
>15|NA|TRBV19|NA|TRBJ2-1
CASRPMGSSYNEQFF
TGTGCCAGTAGACCGATGGGGAGCTCCTACAATGAGCAGTTCTTC
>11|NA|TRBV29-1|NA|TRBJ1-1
CSVEEPFEAFF
TGCAGCGTGGAGGAACCATTTGAAGCTTTCTTT
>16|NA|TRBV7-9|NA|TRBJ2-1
CASSFLRQGTNNEQFF
TGTGCCAGCAGCTTTCTTCGTCAGGGGACGAACAATGAGCAGTTCTTC
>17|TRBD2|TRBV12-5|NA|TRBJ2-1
CASGLYRTSGGANEQFF
TGTGCTAGTGGTTTGTACCGGACTAGCGGGGGGGCCAATGAGCAGTTCTTC
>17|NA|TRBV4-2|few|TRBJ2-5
CASSQGSAAGNQETQYF
TGTGCCAGCAGCCAAGGGTCTGCGGCGGGGAACCAAGAGACCCAGTACTTC
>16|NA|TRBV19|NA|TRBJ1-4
CASSRHRRESNEKLFF
TGTGCCAGTAGCCGGCATCGGAGGGAATCCAATGAAAAACTGTTTTTT
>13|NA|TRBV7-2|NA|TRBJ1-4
CASSPGLPEKLFF
TGTGCCAGCAGCCCGGGACTACCTGAAAAACTGTTTTTT
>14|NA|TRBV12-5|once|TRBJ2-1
CASGSSPTTGEQFF
TGTGCTAGTGGTTCCTCTCCAACTACGGGTGAGCAGTTCTTC
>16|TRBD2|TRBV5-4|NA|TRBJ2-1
CASSLGGTSGYNEQFF
TGTGCCAGCAGCTTGGGGGGGACTAGCGGCTACAATGAGCAGTTCTTC
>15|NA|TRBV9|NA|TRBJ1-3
CASSVGTFSGNTIYF
TGTGCCAGCAGCGTAGGGACTTTCTCTGGAAACACCATATATTTT
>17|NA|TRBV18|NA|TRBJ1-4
CASSPRIQGSTNEKLFF
TGTGCCAGCTCACCGCGGATTCAGGGTTCAACTAATGAAAAACTGTTTTTT
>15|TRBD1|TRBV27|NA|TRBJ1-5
CASSSTGASNQPQHF
TGTGCCAGCAGTAGTACAGGGGCTAGCAATCAGCCCCAGCATTTT
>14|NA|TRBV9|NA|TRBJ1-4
CASSFTSTNEKLFF
TGTGCCAGCAGCTTTACTTCAACTAATGAAAAACTGTTTTTT
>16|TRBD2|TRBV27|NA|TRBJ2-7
CASSLSSGSNLHEQYF
TGTGCCAGCAGTTTATCGAGCGGGAGTAACCTACACGAGCAGTACTTC
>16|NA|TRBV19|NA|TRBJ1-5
CASSIIGGGSNQPQHF
TGTGCCAGTAGTATCATTGGAGGCGGCAGCAATCAGCCCCAGCATTTT
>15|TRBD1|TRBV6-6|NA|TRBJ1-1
CASRARTGGYTEAFF
TGTGCCAGCAGGGCCCGGACAGGAGGTTACACTGAAGCTTTCTTT
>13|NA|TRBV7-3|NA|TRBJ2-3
CASSLPPPDTQYF
TGTGCCAGCAGCCTACCCCCCCCCGATACGCAGTATTTT